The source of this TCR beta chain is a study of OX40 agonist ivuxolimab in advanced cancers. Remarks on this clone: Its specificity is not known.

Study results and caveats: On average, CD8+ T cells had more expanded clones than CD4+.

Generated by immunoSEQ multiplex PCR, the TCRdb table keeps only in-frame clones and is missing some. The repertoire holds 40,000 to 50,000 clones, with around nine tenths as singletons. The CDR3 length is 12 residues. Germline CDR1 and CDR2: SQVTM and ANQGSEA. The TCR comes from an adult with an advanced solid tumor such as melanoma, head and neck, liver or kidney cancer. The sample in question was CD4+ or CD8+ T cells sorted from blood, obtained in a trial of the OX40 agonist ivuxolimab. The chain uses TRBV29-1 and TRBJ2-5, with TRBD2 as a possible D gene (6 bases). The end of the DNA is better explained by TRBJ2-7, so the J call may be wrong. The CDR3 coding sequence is TGCAGCGCAACGCGGGACCGAGTCGAGCAGTACTTC. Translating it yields CSATRDRVEQYF.